This entry is about one TCR beta chain. Germline CDR1 is SEHNR and CDR2 is FQNEAQ (reference sequence). The CDR3 length is 18 residues. The V gene lost 2 bases and the J gene lost 4 bases, with 24 bases spanning the gap. This specimen comes from a study of blood T cell repertoires in COVID-19. About the study: Samples of COVID-19 (acute and convalescent) were obtained from the United States, Italy and Spain. In each case, the material was cDNA or gDNA derived from T cells, B-cell-depleted T cells, or PBMCs.

Original handling: Amplification of reference gene primers provided the estimated nucleated cell counts. Data came from immunoSEQ multiplex PCR; TCRdb stores just in-frame clones and leaves some out. That table supplies the V and J calls and clone size; D and trimming were determined from the DNA. Of over 20,000 clones in the sample, over 75% were seen once. V and J are TRBV7-9 and TRBJ2-7, with a possible D match to TRBD2 (5 bases). Sequenced material: peripheral blood. This clonotype was sampled from a human donor in a cohort sampled during active COVID-19. The donor label of this sample is uncertain. This CDR3 is CASSLQSRFEGLRYEQYF. The CDR3 DNA is TGTGCCAGCAGCTTACAGTCGCGGTTTGAGGGCTTAAGATACGAGCAGTACTTC.